The entry below describes one T cell receptor beta chain. CDR3 size: 13 residues. The V end lost 2 bases, the J end lost 4 bases, and 8 bases lay between the germline ends. Sequencing was performed with immunoSEQ multiplex PCR; in TCRdb, only in-frame clones are kept and a portion is missing. Of about 300,000 clones in the sample, just under 90% were seen once. The data stem from a study of blood T cell repertoires in COVID-19. The wider study: Sites across the United States, Italy and Spain contributed samples from acute and convalescent COVID-19. Sources were T cells, B-cell-depleted T cells, or PBMCs; the material itself was cDNA or gDNA.

The chain has TRBV12-3 or TRBV12-4 and TRBJ1-1; a possible D gene is TRBD1 (6 bases). This receptor was identified in a woman aged 25 to 39 with COVID-19, enrolled during active disease. Specimen: peripheral blood. The CDR3 nucleotides are TGTGCCAGCAGTTTAACAGGGTTCACTGAAGCTTTCTTT. Protein product: CASSLTGFTEAFF.